This T cell receptor (beta chain) was sequenced during a study of metastatic and nonmetastatic thyroid tumors. Study-level background: Comparison of repertoires was carried out across blood and tumor or nodule tissue from malignant and benign thyroid patients. Study results and limitations: Significantly greater TCR beta diversity was reportedly found in malignant thyroid tumors than in benign nodules (in blood and tumor).

In the original processing: A classifier for distant metastasis in papillary thyroid cancer was constructed using CDR3 differences observed across clinicopathological groups. TCRdb re-clonotyped the PCR reads through MiXCR. These V and J calls rely on TCRdb rather than the paper's analysis. The sample shows approximately 38,000 clones, roughly a third of them seen only once. This clone was seen a handful of times. Its antigen is still unknown. Germline assignment: CDR1 MNHNS and CDR2 SASEGT. Trimming at V came to 6 bases and at J to 4 bases, leaving 8 bases not matched to a gene. This CDR3 region has 14 residues. Until they underwent thyroid surgery, no patient had received any treatment.

The material sequenced was tumor tissue. The chain is built from TRBV6-1 and TRBJ2-7; 8 bases line up with TRBD2. The clonotype comes from a female donor with papillary thyroid cancer or a benign thyroid nodule (not recorded which). Some clones in this sample may be carry-over from other donors' samples. CDR3 amino acids: CASSPRGGPYEQYF. The CDR3 DNA sequence: TGTGCCAGCAGCCCCCGGGGGGGGCCTTACGAGCAGTACTTC.